The rows below give T cell receptor beta chains drawn from one sample of a study of monozygotic twins with inflammatory bowel disease. TCRdb reprocessed the 5' RACE reads and reports one entry per CDR3 protein, with no DNA. The sample holds over 150,000 distinct CDR3 sequences. Sequencing used blood. These receptors were collected from a human donor with ulcerative colitis or Crohn's disease, or a healthy co-twin of an affected twin (not recorded which). Both conserved end residues are part of each CDR3.

CDR3 protein: CASSLGGYEQFF
V gene: TRBV7-9
J gene: TRBJ2-1

CDR3 protein: CASIPRGWTGGTSYNEQFF
V gene: TRBV11-1
J gene: TRBJ2-1

CDR3 protein: CASRDRKSSYNSPLHF
V gene: TRBV2
J gene: TRBJ1-6

CDR3 protein: CASSLGRGTGELFF
V gene: TRBV5-4
J gene: TRBJ2-2

CDR3 protein: CASSSGPPWGGYTF
V gene: TRBV5-4
J gene: TRBJ1-2

CDR3 protein: CASSQDMGTITNYGYTF
V gene: TRBV18
J gene: TRBJ1-2

CDR3 protein: CASSRRIDRMYGYTF
V gene: TRBV7-8
J gene: TRBJ1-2

CDR3 protein: CASSQEYWGSSYNEQFF
V gene: TRBV3-1
J gene: TRBJ2-1

CDR3 protein: CASSLAHSDRSTDTQYF
V gene: TRBV5-1
J gene: TRBJ2-3

CDR3 protein: CASSLQLAGGVYF
V gene: TRBV7-9
J gene: TRBJ2-5

CDR3 protein: CSARPSQGGDTEAFF
V gene: TRBV20-1
J gene: TRBJ1-1

CDR3 protein: CASSALAGGYEQYF
V gene: TRBV2
J gene: TRBJ2-7

CDR3 protein: CASSQDRGGEAFF
V gene: TRBV3-1
J gene: TRBJ1-1